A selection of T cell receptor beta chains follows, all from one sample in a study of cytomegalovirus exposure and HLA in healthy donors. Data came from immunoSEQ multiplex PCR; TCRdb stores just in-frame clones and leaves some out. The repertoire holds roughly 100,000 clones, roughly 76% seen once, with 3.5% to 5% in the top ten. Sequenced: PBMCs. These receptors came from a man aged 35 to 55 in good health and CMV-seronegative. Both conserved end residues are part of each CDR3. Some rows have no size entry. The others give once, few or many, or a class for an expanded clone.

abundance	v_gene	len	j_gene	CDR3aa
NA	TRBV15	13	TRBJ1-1	CATSRDPSSGAFF
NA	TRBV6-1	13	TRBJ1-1	CASQIGGVSEAFF
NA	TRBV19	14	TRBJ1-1	CASSTHTRGTEAFF
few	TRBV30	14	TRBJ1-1	CAWSVLIGDTEAFF
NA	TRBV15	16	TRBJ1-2	CATSRDLGASNYGYTF
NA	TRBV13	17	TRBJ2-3	CASSLGRAGIVTDTQYF
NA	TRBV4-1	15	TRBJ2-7	CASSHGTSGGYEQYF
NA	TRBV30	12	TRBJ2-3	CAGGEVTDTQYF
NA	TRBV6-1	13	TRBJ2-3	CASSEVLSDTQYF
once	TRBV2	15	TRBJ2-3	CASSAGQGSSDTQYF
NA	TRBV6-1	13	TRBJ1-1	CASFRGMNTEAFF
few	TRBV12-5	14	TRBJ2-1	CASGSGGKANEQFF
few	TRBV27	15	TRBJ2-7	CASSFGGQGAGEQYF
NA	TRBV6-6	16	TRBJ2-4	CASSYFAGTGKNIQYF
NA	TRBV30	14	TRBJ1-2	CAWNRDNSNYGYTF
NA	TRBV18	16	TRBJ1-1	CASSNSGTGVNTEAFF
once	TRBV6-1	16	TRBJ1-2	CASSEDGGTGLGGYTF
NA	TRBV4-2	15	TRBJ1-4	CASRPVGQGNEKLFF
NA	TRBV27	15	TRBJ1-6	CASSSPGQTNSPLHF
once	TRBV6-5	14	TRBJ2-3	CASSYTDFTDTQYF
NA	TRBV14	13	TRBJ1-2	CASSVQRGVGYTF
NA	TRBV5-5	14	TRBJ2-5	CASSSWGERETQYF
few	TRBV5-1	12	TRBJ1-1	CASSLRGPEAFF
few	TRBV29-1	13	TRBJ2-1	CSVGLAGVNEQFF
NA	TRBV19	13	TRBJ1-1	CASSTPGLTEAFF
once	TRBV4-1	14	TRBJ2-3	CASRDRGPGDTQYF
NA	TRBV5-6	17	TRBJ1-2	CASSYRDRALIGDGYTF
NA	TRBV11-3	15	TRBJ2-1	CASSFRGFSYNEQFF